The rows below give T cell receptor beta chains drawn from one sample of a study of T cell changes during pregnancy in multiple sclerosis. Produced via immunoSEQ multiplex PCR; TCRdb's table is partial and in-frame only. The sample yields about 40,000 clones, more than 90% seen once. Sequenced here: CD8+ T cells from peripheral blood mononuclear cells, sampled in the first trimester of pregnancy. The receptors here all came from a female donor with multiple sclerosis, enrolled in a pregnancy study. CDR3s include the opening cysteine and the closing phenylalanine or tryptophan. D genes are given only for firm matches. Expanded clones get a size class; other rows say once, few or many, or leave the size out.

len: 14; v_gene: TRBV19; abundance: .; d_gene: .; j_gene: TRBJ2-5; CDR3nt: TGTGCCAGTAGTATAGATTTGGAGTTGGAGACCCAGTACTTC; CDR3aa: CASSIDLELETQYF
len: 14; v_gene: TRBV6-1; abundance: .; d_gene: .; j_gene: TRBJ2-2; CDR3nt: TGTGCCAGCAGTGGCAGGGTGAACACCGGGGAGCTGTTTTTT; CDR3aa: CASSGRVNTGELFF
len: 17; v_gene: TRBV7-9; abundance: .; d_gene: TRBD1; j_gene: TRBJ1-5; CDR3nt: TGTGCCAGCAGCTTAGAAGGGACAGGGGGCTTCAATCAGCCCCAGCATTTT; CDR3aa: CASSLEGTGGFNQPQHF
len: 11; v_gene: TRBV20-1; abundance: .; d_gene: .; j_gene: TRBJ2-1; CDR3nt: TGCAGTGCTACGCCAGGAAATGAGCAGTTCTTC; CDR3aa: CSATPGNEQFF
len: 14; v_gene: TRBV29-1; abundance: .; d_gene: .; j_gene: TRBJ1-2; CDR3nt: TGCAGCGTTTTGCAGGCCGTTCCCCCCTATGGCTACACCTTC; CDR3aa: CSVLQAVPPYGYTF
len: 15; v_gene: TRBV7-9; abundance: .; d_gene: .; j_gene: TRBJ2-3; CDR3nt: TGTGCCAGCAGCCACATCCGGGATACATTGGATACGCAGTATTTT; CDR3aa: CASSHIRDTLDTQYF
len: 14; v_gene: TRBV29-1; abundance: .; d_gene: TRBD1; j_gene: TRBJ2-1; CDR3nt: TGCAGCGTCACCGGACAGGGAGATGGCAATGAGCAGTTCTTC; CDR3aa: CSVTGQGDGNEQFF
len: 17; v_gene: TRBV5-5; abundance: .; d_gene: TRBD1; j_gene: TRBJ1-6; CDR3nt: TGTGCCAGCAGCTTGCCTGAGGACAGGGTGGCTTATTCACCCCTCCACTTT; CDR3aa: CASSLPEDRVAYSPLHF
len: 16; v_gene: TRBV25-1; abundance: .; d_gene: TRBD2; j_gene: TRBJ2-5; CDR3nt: TGTGCCAGCAGTGAGGGGGGGGACTGGTACCAAGAGACCCAGTACTTC; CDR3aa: CASSEGGDWYQETQYF
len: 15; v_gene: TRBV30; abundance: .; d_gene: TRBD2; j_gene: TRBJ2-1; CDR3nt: TGTGCCTGGAGTGAGGCTAGCGGACTACACCATGAGCAGTTCTTC; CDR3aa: CAWSEASGLHHEQFF
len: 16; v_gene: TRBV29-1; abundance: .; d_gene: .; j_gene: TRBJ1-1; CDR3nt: TGCAGCGTTGGGGGGACATCCCAGGGCATGAACACTGAAGCTTTCTTT; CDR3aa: CSVGGTSQGMNTEAFF
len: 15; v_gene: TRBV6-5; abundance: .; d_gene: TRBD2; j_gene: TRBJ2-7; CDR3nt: TGTGCCAGCCGAGAGCGGGGGGGCCACTCCTACGAGCAGTACTTC; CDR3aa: CASRERGGHSYEQYF
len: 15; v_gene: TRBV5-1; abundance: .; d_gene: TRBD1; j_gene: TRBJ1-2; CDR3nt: TGCGCCAGCAGCTTCCGGGACAGGGGGCTCGATGGCTACACCTTC; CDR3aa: CASSFRDRGLDGYTF
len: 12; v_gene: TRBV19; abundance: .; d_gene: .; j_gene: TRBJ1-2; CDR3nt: TGTGCCAGTATTGCGGGCGCGGATGGCTACACCTTC; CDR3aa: CASIAGADGYTF
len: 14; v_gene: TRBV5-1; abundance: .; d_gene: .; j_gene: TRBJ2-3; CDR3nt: TGCGCCAGCAGCTTGGAGGGGGGCACAGATACGCAGTATTTT; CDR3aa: CASSLEGGTDTQYF
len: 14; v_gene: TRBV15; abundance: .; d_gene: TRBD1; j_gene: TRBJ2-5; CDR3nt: TGTGCCACCAGCACGACAGGGGGCTGGGAGACCCAGTACTTC; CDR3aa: CATSTTGGWETQYF
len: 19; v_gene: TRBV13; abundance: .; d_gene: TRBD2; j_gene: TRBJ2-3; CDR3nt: TGTGCCAGCAGCACCTGGGCTAGCGGGGGGCCATCCACCACAGATACGCAGTATTTT; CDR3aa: CASSTWASGGPSTTDTQYF
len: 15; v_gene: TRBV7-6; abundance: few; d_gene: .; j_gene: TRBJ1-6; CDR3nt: TGTGCCAGCAGCTTAGGTCCCCAGGGAGGTTCACCCCTCCACTTT; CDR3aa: CASSLGPQGGSPLHF
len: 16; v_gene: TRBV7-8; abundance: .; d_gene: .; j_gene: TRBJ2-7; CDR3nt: TGTGCCAGCAGCTCGCCCAGCGGGTCCTTGGCTCGCGAGCAGTACTTC; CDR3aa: CASSSPSGSLAREQYF
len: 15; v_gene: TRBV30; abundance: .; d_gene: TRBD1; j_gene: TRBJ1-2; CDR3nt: TGTGCCTGGAGTCAGGGACAGGGGCCGCACTATGGCTACACCTTC; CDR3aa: CAWSQGQGPHYGYTF
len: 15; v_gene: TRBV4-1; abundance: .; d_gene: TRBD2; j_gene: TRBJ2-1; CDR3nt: TGCGCCAGCAGCCAGGGGGGGGGCTCCTACAATGAGCAGTTCTTC; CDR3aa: CASSQGGGSYNEQFF
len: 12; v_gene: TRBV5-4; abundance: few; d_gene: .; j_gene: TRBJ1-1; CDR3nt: TGTGCCAGCAGCTTCGGGTACACTGAAGCTTTCTTT; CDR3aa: CASSFGYTEAFF
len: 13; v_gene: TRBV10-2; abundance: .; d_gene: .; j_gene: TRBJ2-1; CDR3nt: TGCGCCAGCAGTGAGACCAGGACTCTTGAGCAGTTCTTC; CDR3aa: CASSETRTLEQFF
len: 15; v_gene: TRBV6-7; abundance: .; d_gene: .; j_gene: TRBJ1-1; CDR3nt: TGTGCCAGCAGTCAAATAACAGGGCGGAACACTGAAGCTTTCTTT; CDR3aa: CASSQITGRNTEAFF
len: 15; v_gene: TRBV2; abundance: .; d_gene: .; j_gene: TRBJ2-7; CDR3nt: TGTGCCAGCAGTGAAGCTTTGCTAGGGGGCTACGAGCAGTACTTC; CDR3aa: CASSEALLGGYEQYF
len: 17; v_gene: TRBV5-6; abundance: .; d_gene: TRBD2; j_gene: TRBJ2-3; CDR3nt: TGTGCCAGCAGCTTTGAGACTAGCGGGGGGGCCGCAGATACGCAGTATTTT; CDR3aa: CASSFETSGGAADTQYF
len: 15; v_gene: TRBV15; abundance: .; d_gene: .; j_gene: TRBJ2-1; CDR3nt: TGTGCCACCAGCAGTGGGCGCGGGGTATACAATGAGCAGTTCTTC; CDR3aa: CATSSGRGVYNEQFF
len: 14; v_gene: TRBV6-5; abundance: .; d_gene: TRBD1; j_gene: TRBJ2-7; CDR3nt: TGTGCCAGCAGTTCGGACAGGTTTACCTACGAGCAGTACTTC; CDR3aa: CASSSDRFTYEQYF
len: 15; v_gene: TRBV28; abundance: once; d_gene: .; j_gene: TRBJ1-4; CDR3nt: TGTGCCAGCAGGGGCAGGGACTGGTCGACTGAAAAACTGTTTTTT; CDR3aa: CASRGRDWSTEKLFF
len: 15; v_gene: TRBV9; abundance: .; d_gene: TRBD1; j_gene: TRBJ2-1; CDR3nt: TGTGCCAGCAGCGTCCAGGGGGCGCAATACAATGAGCAGTTCTTC; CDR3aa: CASSVQGAQYNEQFF
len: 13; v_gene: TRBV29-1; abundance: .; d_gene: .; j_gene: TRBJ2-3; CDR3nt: TGCAGCGTGGAGCTGAGGGCCACAGATACGCAGTATTTT; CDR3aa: CSVELRATDTQYF
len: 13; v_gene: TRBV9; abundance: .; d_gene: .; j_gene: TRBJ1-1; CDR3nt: TGTGCCAGCAGCGGTTCCTTGAACACTGAAGCTTTCTTT; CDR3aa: CASSGSLNTEAFF